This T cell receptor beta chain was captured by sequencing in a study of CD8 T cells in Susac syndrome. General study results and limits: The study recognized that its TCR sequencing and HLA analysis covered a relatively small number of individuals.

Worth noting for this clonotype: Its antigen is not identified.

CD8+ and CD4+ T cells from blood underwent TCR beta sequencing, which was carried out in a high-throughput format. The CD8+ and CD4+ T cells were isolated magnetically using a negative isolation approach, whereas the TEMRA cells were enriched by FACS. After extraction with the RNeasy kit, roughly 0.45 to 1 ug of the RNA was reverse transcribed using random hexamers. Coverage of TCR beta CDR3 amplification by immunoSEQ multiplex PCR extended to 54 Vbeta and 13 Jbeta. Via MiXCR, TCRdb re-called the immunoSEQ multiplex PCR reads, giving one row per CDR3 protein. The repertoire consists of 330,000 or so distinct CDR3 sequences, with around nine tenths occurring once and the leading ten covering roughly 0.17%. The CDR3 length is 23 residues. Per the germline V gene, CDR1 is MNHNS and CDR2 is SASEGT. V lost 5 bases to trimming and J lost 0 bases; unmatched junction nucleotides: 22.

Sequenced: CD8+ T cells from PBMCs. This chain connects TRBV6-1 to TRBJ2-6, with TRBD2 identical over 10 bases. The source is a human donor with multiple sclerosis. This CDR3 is CASSKPLPGPGLAKSSGANVLTF. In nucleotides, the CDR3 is TGTGCCAGCAGTAAACCCCTCCCCGGGCCGGGACTAGCGAAATCCTCTGGGGCCAACGTCCTGACTTTC.